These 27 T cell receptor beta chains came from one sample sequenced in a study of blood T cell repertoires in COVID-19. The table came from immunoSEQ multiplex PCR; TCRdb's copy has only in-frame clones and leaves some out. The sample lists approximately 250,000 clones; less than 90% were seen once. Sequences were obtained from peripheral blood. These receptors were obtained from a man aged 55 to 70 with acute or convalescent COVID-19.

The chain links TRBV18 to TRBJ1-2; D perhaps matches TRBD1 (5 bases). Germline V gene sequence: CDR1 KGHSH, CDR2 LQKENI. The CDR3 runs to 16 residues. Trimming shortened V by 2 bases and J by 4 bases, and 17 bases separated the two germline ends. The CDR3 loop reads CASSPKPGFNLYGYTF. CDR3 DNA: TGTGCCAGCTCACCAAAACCAGGGTTTAACCTCTATGGCTACACCTTC.

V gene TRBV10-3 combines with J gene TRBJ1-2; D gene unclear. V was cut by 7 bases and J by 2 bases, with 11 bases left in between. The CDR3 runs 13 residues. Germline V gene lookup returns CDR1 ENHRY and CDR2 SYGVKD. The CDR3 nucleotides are TGTGCCATCATGCTGGAGCAGAACTATGGCTACACCTTC. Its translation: CAIMLEQNYGYTF.

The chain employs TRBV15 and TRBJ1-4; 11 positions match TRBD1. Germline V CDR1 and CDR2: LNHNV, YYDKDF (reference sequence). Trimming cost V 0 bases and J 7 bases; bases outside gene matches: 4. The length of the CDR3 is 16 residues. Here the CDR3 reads CATSRDRGQGAEKLFF. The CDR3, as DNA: TGTGCCACCAGCAGAGATCGAGGACAGGGGGCTGAAAAACTGTTTTTT.

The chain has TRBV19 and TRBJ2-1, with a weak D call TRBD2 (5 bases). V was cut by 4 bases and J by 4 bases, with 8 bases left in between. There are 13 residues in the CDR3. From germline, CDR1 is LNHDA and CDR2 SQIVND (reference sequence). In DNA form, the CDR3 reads TGTGCCAGTAGTACACTAGGATACAATGAGCAGTTCTTC. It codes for CASSTLGYNEQFF.

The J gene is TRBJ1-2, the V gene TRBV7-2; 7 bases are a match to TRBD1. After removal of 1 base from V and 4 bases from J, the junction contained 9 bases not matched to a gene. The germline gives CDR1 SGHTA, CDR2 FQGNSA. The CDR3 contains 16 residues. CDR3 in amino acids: CASSLGGTARGYGYTF. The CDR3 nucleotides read TGTGCCAGCAGCTTAGGGGGGACAGCCCGGGGCTATGGCTACACCTTC.

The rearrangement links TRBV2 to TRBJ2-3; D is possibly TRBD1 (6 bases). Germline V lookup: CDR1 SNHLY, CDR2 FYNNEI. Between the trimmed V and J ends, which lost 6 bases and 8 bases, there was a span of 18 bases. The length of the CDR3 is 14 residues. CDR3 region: CASRRGSGSGTQYF. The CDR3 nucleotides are TGTGCCAGCAGAAGGGGGAGCGGAAGTGGTACGCAGTATTTT. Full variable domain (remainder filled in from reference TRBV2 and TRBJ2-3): EPEVTQTPSHQVTQMGQEVILRCVPISNHLYFYWYRQILGQKVEFLVSFYNNEISEKSEIFDDQFSVERPDGSNFTLKIRSTKLEDSAMYFCASRRGSGSGTQYFGPGTRLTVL.

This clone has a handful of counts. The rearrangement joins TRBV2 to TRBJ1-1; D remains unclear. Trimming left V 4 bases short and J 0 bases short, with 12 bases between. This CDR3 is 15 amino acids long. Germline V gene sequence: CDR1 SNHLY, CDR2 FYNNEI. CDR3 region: CASSARHSMNTEAFF. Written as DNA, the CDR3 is TGTGCCAGCAGTGCCAGACATAGTATGAACACTGAAGCTTTCTTT.

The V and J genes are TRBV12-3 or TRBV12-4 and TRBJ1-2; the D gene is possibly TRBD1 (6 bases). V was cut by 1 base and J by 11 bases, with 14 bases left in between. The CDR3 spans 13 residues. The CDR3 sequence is CASSLDRVKGYTF. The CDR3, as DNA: TGTGCCAGCAGTTTAGACAGGGTGAAAGGGTACACCTTC.

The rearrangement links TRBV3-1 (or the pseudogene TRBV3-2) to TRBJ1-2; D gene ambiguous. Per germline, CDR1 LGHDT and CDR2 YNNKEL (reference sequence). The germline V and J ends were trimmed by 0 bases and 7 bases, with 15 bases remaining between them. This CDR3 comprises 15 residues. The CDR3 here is CASSQDQGGAGGYTF. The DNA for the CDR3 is TGTGCCAGCAGCCAAGATCAAGGCGGAGCTGGTGGCTACACCTTC.

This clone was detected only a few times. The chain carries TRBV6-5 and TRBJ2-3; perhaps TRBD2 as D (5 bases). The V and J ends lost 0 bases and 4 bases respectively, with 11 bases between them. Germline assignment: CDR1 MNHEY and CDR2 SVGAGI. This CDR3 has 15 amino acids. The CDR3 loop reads CASSYSGVGADTQYF. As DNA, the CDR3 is TGTGCCAGCAGTTACTCGGGAGTCGGGGCAGATACGCAGTATTTT.

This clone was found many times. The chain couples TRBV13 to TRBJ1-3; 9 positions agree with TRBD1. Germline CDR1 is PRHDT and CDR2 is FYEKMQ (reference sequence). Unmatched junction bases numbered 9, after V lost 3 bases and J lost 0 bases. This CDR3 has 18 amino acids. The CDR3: CASSFSGQGLRSGNTIYF. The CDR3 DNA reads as TGTGCCAGCAGCTTTTCAGGACAGGGGCTTCGCTCTGGAAACACCATATATTTT.

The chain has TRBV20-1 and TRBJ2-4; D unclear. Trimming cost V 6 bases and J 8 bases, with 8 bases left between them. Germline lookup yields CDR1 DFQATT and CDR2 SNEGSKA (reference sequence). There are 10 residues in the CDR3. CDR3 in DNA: TGCAGTGCCAATCGGTACATTCAGTACTTC. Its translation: CSANRYIQYF.

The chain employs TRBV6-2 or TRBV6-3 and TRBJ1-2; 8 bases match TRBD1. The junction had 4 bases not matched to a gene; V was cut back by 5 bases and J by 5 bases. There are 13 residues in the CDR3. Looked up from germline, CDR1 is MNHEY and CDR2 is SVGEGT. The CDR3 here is CASSQTGGYGYTF. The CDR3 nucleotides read TGTGCCAGCAGTCAAACAGGGGGGTATGGCTACACCTTC.

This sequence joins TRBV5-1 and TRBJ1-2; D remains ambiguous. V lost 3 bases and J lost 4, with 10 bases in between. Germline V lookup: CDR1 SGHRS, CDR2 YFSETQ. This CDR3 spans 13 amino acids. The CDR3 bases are TGCGCCAGCAGCTCTCGGGTCCGCTATGGCTACACCTTC. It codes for CASSSRVRYGYTF.

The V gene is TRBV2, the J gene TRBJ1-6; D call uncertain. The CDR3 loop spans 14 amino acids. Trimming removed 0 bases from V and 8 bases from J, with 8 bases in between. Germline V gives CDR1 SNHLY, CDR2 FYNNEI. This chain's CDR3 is CASSEAGGYSPLHF. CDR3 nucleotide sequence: TGTGCCAGCAGTGAAGCGGGAGGGTATTCACCCCTCCACTTT.

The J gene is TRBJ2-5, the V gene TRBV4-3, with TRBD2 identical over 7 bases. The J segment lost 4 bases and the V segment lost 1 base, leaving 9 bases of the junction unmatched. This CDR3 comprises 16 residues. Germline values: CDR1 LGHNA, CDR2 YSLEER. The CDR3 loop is CASSQVGRRMGETQYF. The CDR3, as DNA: TGCGCCAGCAGCCAAGTCGGGAGGAGGATGGGAGAGACCCAGTACTTC.

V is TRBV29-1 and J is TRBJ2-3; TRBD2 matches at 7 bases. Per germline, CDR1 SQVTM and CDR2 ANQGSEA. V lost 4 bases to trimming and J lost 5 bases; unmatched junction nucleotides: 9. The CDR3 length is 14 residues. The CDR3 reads CSVVGDYPKDTQYF. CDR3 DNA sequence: TGCAGCGTTGTGGGGGACTACCCCAAAGATACGCAGTATTTT.

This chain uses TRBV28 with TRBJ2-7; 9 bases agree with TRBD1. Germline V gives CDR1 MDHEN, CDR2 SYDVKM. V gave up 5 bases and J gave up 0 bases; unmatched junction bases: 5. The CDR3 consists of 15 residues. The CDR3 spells CASSVPGQGSYEQYF. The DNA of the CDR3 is TGTGCCAGCAGTGTTCCGGGACAGGGCTCCTACGAGCAGTACTTC.

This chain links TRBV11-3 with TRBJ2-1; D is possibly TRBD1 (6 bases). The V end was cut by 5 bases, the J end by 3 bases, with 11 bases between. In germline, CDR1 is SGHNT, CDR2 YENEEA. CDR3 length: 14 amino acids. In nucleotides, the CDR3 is TGTGCCAGCAGCGCGGACAGCAACTACAATGAGCAGTTCTTC. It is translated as CASSADSNYNEQFF.

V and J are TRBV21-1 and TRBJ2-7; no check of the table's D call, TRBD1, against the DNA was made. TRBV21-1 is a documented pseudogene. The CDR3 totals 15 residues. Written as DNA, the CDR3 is TGTGCCAGCAGCAAAGCTGGGCAGGGTATCTACGAGCAGTACTTC. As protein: CASSKAGQGIYEQYF.

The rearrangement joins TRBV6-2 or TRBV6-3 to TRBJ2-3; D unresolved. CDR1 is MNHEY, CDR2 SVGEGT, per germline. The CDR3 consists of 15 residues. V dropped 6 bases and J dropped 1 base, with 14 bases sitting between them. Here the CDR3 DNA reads TGTGCCAGCAGCCTACCGAGGAGCGGCACAGATACGCAGTATTTT. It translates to CASSLPRSGTDTQYF.

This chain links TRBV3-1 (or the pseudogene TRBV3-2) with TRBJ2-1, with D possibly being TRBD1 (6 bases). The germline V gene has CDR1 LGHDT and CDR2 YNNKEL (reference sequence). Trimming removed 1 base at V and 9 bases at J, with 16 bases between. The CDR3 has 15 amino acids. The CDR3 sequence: CASSQGGQGVGEQFF. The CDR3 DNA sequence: TGTGCCAGCAGCCAAGGGGGGCAGGGCGTCGGTGAGCAGTTCTTC.

The CDR3 here is CASSFKDYGDTEAFF. The DNA for the CDR3 is TGTGCCAGCAGCTTCAAGGATTACGGAGACACTGAAGCTTTCTTT. The chain employs TRBV7-9 and TRBJ1-1; D gene uncertain. Germline V CDR1 and CDR2: SEHNR, FQNEAQ (reference sequence). This CDR3 has 15 amino acids. Trimming removed 3 bases at V and 3 bases at J, with 14 bases between.

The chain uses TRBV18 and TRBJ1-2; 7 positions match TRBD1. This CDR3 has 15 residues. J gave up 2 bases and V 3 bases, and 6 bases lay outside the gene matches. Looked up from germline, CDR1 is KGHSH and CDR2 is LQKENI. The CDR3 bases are TGTGCCAGCTCACCGCAAGGACAGGAAAACTATGGCTACACCTTC. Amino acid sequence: CASSPQGQENYGYTF.

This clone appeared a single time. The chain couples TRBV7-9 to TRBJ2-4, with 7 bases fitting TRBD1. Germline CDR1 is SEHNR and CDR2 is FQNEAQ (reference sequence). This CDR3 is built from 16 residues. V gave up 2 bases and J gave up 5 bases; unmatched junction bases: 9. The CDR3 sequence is CASSLNSRGPQNIQYF. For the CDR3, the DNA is TGTGCCAGCAGCTTAAATTCGAGGGGGCCCCAAAACATTCAGTACTTC.

The CDR3 region is CASSPRDRSYNEQFF. CDR3 DNA sequence: TGTGCCAGCAGCCCTCGGGACAGGTCCTACAATGAGCAGTTCTTC. J is TRBJ2-1 and V is TRBV3-1 (or the pseudogene TRBV3-2); 8 positions agree with TRBD1. CDR1 and CDR2 (germline): LGHDT, YNNKEL (reference sequence). This CDR3 has 15 residues. With 4 bases clipped from V and 1 base from J, the junction kept 3 bases outside the gene matches.

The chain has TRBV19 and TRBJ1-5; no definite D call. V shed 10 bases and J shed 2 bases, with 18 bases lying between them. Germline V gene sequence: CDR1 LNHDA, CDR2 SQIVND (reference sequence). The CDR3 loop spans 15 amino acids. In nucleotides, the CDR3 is TGTGCCACTGACACCCCACACGCTGGCAATCAGCCCCAGCATTTT. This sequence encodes CATDTPHAGNQPQHF.